The rows below give T cell receptor beta chains drawn from one sample of a study of OX40 agonist ivuxolimab in advanced cancers. TCRdb keeps only in-frame clones here, not all; method: immunoSEQ multiplex PCR. The sample shows around 63,000 clones, about nine tenths of them seen only once. The sequenced sample was CD4+ or CD8+ T cells sorted from blood, obtained in a trial of the OX40 agonist ivuxolimab. The source of these receptors is an adult with an advanced solid tumor such as melanoma, head and neck, liver or kidney cancer. Both conserved end residues are part of each CDR3. Each record gives: J gene, V gene, clone size, D gene, CDR3 DNA, CDR3 protein. D genes are given only for firm matches. Some rows have no size entry. The others give once, few or many, or a class for an expanded clone.

>TRBJ2-7|TRBV7-2|-|TRBD1
TGTGCCAGCAGCCGGGACAGCGCGGGCGAGCAGTACTTC
CASSRDSAGEQYF
>TRBJ1-1|TRBV5-1|-|-
TGCGCCAGCAGCTACAATAGGGTGAACACTGAAGCTTTCTTT
CASSYNRVNTEAFF
>TRBJ1-1|TRBV21-1|-|-
TGTGCCAGCAGCCGACAGGGTTTTCACACTGAAGCTTTCTTT
CASSRQGFHTEAFF
>TRBJ2-1|TRBV4-2|-|-
TGTGCCAGCAGCCAAGGGGTAGGGGGGAGCTCCTACAATGAGCAGTTCTTC
CASSQGVGGSSYNEQFF
>TRBJ2-6|TRBV6-1|-|-
TGTGCCAGCAGTCGGGACTCTGGGGCCAACGTCCTGACTTTC
CASSRDSGANVLTF
>TRBJ1-2|TRBV20-1|-|-
TGCAGTGCACCGGGGGGTAGGGGCTACACCTTC
CSAPGGRGYTF
>TRBJ2-5|TRBV5-1|-|-
TGCGCCAGCAGCCCCGCCGGGGGCGGTATGGGAGAGACCCAGTACTTC
CASSPAGGGMGETQYF
>TRBJ2-3|TRBV13|-|TRBD1
TGTGCCAGCAGGGAGGGACAGGGCAGCACAGATACGCAGTATTTT
CASREGQGSTDTQYF
>TRBJ2-5|TRBV6-1|-|TRBD2
TGTGCCAGCAATTATGGCGGGAGCGGGCAAGAGACCCAGTACTTC
CASNYGGSGQETQYF
>TRBJ2-3|TRBV4-1|-|TRBD2
TGCGCCAGCAGCCCACGGGGACTAGCGGGAGGGCTCATTGGGTCAGATACGCAGTATTTT
CASSPRGLAGGLIGSDTQYF
>TRBJ2-7|TRBV6-5|-|-
TGTGCCAGCAGCTTGGACAACTACTCCTACGAGCAGTACTTC
CASSLDNYSYEQYF
>TRBJ2-5|TRBV5-4|-|-
TGTGCCAGCAGCTTTAGGACATCCCAAGAGACCCAGTACTTC
CASSFRTSQETQYF
>TRBJ2-7|TRBV28|-|TRBD1
TGTGCCAGCAGTTGGGACAGGGGGGACAGCTCCTACGAGCAGTACTTC
CASSWDRGDSSYEQYF
>TRBJ2-7|TRBV11-2|-|TRBD2
TGTGCCAGCAGCGTCACTAGCGGGAGCTCCTACGAGCAGTACTTC
CASSVTSGSSYEQYF
>TRBJ2-1|TRBV7-3|-|TRBD2
TGTGCCAGCAGCTTGACGACTAGCTCCAATGAGCAGTTCTTC
CASSLTTSSNEQFF
>TRBJ1-1|TRBV28|-|-
TGTGCCAGCAGTTCGGCTGTCACTGAAGCTTTCTTT
CASSSAVTEAFF
>TRBJ2-1|TRBV11-3|once|-
TGTGCCAGCAGCGACCGACAGGGAGGTAATGAGCAGTTCTTC
CASSDRQGGNEQFF